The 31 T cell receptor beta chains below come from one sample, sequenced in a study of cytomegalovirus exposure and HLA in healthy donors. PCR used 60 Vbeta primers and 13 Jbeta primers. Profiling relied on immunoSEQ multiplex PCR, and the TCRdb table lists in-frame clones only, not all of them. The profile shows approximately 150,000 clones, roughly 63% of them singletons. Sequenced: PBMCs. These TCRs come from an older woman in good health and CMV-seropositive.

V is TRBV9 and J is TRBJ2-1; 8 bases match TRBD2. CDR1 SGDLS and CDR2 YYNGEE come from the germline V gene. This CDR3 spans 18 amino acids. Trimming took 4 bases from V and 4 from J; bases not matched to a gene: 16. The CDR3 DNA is TGTGCCAGCAGCCCTCGGGGGGGGCGCCTGGAGGTATACAATGAGCAGTTCTTC. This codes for CASSPRGGRLEVYNEQFF.

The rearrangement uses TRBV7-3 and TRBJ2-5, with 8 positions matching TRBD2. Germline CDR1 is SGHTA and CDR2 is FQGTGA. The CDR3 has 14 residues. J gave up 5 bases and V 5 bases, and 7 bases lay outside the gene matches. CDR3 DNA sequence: TGTGCCAGCAGCCCCGGGACTAGGGGGGAGACCCAGTACTTC. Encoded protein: CASSPGTRGETQYF.

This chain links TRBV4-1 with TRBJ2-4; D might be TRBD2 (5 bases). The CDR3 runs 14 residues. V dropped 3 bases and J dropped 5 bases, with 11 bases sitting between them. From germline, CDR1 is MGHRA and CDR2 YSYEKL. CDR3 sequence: CASSQWGVENIQYF. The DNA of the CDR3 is TGCGCCAGCAGCCAGTGGGGAGTAGAAAACATTCAGTACTTC.

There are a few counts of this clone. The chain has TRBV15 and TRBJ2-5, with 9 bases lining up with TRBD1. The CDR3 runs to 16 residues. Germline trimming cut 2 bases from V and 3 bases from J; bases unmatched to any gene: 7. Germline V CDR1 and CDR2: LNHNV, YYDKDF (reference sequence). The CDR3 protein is CATSRPTGGAEETQYF. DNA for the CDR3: TGTGCCACCAGCAGACCAACAGGGGGCGCAGAAGAGACCCAGTACTTC.

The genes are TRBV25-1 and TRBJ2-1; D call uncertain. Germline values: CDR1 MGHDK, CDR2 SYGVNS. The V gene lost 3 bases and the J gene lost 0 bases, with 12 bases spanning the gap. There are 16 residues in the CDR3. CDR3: CASSDSRASSYNEQFF. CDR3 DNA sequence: TGTGCCAGCAGTGATTCTCGCGCGAGCTCCTACAATGAGCAGTTCTTC.

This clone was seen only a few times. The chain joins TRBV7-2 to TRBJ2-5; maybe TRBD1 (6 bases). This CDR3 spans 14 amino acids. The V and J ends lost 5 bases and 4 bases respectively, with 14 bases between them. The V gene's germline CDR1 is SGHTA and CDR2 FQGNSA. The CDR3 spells CASSGRRGGETQYF. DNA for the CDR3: TGTGCCAGCAGCGGACGCAGGGGTGGAGAGACCCAGTACTTC.

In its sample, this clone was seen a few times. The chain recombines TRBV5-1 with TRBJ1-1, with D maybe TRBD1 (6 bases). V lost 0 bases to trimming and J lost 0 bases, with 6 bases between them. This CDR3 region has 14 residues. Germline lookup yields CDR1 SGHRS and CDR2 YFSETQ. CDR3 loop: CASSLGGLNTEAFF. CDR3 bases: TGCGCCAGCAGCTTGGGGGGGCTGAACACTGAAGCTTTCTTT.

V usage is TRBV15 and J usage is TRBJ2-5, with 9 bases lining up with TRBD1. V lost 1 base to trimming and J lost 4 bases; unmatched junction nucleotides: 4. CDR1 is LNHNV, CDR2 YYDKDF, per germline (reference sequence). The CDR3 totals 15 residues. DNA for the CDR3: TGTGCCACCAGCAGAGCCACAGGGGGCAGAGAGACCCAGTACTTC. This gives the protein CATSRATGGRETQYF.

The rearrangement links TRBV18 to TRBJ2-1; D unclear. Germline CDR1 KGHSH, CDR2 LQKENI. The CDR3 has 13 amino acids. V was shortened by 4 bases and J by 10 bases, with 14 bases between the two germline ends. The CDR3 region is CASSLPPRSEQFF. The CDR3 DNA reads TGTGCCAGCTCACTCCCGCCGCGCTCCGAGCAGTTCTTC. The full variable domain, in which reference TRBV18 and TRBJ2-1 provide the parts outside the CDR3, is NAGVMQNPRHLVRRRGQEARLRCSPMKGHSHVYWYRQLPEEGLKFMVYLQKENIIDESGMPKERFSAEFPKEGPSILRIQQVVRGDSAAYFCASSLPPRSEQFFGPGTRLTVL.

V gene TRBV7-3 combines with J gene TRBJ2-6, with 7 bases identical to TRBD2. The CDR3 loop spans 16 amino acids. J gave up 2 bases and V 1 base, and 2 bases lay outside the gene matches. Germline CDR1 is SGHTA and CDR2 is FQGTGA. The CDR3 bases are TGTGCCAGCAGCTTAATGGGGACTACTGGGGCCAACGTCCTGACTTTC. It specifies CASSLMGTTGANVLTF.

DNA for the CDR3: TGTGCCAGCAGCCCGCCTGGGGGGAATAACTACAATGAGCAGTTCTTC. Its translation is CASSPPGGNNYNEQFF. The rearrangement links TRBV28 to TRBJ2-1; maybe TRBD2 (6 bases). Germline CDR1 reads MDHEN; CDR2 reads SYDVKM. This CDR3 is built from 16 residues. V lost 6 bases and J 3 bases, leaving 18 bases between the germline ends.

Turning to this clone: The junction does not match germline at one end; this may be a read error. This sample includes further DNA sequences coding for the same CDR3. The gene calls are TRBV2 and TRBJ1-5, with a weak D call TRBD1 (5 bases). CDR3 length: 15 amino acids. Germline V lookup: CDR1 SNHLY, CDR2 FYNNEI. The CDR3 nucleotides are TGTGCTAGCAGCGAAGTTGACAGCAACAATCAGCCCCAGCATTTT. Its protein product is CASSEVDSNNQPQHF.

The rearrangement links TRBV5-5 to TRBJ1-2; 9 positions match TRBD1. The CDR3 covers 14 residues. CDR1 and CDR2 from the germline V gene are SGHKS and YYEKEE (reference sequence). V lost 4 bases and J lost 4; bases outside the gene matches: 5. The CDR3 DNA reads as TGTGCCAGCAGCCCGGACAGGGGACCCTATGGCTACACCTTC. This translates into CASSPDRGPYGYTF.

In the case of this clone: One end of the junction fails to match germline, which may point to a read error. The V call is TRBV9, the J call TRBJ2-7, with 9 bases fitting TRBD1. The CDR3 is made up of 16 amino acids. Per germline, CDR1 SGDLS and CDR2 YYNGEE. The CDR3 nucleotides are TGTGCCAGCAGCCCCCCCCCGGGACAGGGTAACTACGGGCAGTACTTC. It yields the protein CASSPPPGQGNYGQYF.

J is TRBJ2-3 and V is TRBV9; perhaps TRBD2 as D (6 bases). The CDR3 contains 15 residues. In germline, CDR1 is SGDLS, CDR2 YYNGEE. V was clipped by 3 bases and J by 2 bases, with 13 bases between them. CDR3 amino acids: CASSGGVVNTDTQYF. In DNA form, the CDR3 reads TGTGCCAGCAGCGGCGGGGTGGTTAACACAGATACGCAGTATTTT.

The CDR3 loop is CASSPGQAFYGYTF. DNA of the CDR3: TGTGCCAGCAGCCCGGGACAGGCCTTCTATGGCTACACCTTC. The chain is built from TRBV4-2 and TRBJ1-2, with TRBD1 identical over 8 bases. CDR1 is LGHNA and CDR2 is YNFKEQ in the germline V gene. Trimming at V came to 4 bases and at J to 4 bases, leaving 5 bases not matched to a gene. The CDR3 totals 14 residues.

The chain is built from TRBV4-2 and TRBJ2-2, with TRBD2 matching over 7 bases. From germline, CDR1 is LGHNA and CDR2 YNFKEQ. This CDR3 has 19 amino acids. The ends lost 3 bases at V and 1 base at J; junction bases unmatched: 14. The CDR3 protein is CASSQSLAKELLNTGELFF. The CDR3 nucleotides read TGTGCCAGCAGCCAGTCACTAGCGAAGGAGCTCCTGAACACCGGGGAGCTGTTTTTT.

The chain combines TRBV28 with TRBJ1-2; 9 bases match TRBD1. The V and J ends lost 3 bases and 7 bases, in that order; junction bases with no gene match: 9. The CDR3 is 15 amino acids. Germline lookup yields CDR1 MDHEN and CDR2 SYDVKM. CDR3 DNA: TGTGCCAGCAGTTTGCCGGGACAGGGACCGTCTGGCTACACCTTC. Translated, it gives CASSLPGQGPSGYTF.

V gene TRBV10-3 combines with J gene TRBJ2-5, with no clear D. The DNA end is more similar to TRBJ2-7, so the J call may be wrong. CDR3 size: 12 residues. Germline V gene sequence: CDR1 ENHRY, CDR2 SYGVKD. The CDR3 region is CAISAVDYEQYF. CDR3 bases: TGTGCCATCAGCGCGGTTGACTACGAGCAGTACTTC.

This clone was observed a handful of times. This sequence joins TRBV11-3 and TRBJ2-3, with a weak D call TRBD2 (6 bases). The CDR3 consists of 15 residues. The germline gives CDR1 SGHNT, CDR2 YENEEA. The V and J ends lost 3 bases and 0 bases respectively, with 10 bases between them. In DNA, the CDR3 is TGTGCCAGCAGCTTCGGGAGAGCTAGCACAGATACGCAGTATTTT. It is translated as CASSFGRASTDTQYF. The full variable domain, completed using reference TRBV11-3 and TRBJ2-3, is EAGVVQSPRYKIIEKKQPVAFWCNPISGHNTLYWYLQNLGQGPELLIRYENEEAVDDSQLPKDRFSAERLKGVDSTLKIQPAELGDSAVYLCASSFGRASTDTQYFGPGTRLTVL.

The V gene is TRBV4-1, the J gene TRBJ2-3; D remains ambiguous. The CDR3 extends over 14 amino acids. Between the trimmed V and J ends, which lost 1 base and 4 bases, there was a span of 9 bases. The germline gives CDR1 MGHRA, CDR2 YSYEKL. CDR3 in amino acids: CASSQVGRSDTQYF. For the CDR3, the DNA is TGCGCCAGCAGCCAAGTGGGCAGATCAGATACGCAGTATTTT.

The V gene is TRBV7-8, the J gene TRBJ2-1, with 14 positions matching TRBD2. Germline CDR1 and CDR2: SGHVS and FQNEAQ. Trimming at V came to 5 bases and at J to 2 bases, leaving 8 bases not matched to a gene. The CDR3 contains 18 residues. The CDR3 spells CASSPGTSGSMAYNEQFF. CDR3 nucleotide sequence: TGTGCCAGCAGCCCGGGGACTAGCGGGAGCATGGCCTACAATGAGCAGTTCTTC.

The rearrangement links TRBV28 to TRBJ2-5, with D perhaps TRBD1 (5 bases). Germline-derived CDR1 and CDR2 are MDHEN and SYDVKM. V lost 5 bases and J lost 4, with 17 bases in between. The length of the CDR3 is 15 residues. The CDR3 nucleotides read TGTGCCAGCAGTGATGACAGCAACGGTGGAGAGACCCAGTACTTC. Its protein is CASSDDSNGGETQYF.

CDR3 loop: CASSLRSGGSYNEQFF. CDR3 DNA: TGTGCCAGCAGTTTAAGGTCTGGGGGGTCTTACAATGAGCAGTTCTTC. The V call is TRBV2, the J call TRBJ2-1; perhaps TRBD2 as D (6 bases). Germline V CDR1 and CDR2: SNHLY, FYNNEI. This CDR3 is 16 amino acids long. V lost 5 bases and J lost 4, with 18 bases in between.

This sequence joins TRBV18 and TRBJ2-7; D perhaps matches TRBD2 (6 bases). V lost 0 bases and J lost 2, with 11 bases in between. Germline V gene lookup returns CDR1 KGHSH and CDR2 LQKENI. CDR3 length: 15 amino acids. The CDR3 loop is CASSPPAGRTYEQYF. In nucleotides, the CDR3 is TGTGCCAGCTCACCACCTGCAGGGAGGACCTACGAGCAGTACTTC.

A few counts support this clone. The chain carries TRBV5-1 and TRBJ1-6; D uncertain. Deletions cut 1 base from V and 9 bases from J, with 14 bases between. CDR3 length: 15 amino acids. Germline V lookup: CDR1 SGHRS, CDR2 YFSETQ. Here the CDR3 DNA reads TGCGCCAGCAGCTTGCCGGAGGTCCCGGGTTCACCCCTCCACTTT. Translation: CASSLPEVPGSPLHF.

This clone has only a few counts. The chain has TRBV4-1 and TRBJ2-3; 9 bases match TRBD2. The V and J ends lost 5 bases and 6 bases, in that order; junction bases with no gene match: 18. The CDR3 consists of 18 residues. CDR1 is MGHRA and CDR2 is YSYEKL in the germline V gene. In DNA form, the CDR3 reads TGCGCCAGCAGCGTGGCGGCCCTGCGGGAGGGGGGGGGTGATACGCAGTATTTT. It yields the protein CASSVAALREGGGDTQYF.

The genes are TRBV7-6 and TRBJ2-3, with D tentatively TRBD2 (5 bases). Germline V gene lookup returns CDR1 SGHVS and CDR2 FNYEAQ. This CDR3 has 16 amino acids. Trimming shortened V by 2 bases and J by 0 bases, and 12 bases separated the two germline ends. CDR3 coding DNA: TGTGCCAGCAGCTTAATCAGCGGTGCTAGCACAGATACGCAGTATTTT. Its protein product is CASSLISGASTDTQYF.

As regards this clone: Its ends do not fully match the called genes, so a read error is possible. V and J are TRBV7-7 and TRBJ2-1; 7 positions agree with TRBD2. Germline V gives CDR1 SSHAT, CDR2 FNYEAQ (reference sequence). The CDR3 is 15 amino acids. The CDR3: CASSLELARDNEQFF. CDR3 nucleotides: TGTGCTAGCAGCTTAGAACTAGCGAGGGACAATGAGCAGTTCTTC.

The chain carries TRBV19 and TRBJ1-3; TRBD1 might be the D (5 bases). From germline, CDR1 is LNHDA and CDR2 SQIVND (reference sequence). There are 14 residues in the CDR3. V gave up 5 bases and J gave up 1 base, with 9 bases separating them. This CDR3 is CASSGRGSGNTIYF. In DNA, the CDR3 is TGTGCCAGTAGTGGAAGGGGATCTGGAAACACCATATATTTT.

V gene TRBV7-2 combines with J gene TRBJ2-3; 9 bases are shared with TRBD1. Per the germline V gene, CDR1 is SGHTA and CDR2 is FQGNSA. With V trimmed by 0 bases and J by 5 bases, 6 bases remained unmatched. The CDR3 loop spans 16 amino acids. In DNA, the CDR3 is TGTGCCAGCAGCTTAGCGGCGACAGGGGGTCAAGATACGCAGTATTTT. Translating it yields CASSLAATGGQDTQYF. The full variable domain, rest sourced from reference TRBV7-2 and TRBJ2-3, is GAGVSQSPSNKVTEKGKDVELRCDPISGHTALYWYRQSLGQGLEFLIYFQGNSAPDKSGLPSDRFSAERTGGSVSTLTIQRTQQEDSAVYLCASSLAATGGQDTQYFGPGTRLTVL.